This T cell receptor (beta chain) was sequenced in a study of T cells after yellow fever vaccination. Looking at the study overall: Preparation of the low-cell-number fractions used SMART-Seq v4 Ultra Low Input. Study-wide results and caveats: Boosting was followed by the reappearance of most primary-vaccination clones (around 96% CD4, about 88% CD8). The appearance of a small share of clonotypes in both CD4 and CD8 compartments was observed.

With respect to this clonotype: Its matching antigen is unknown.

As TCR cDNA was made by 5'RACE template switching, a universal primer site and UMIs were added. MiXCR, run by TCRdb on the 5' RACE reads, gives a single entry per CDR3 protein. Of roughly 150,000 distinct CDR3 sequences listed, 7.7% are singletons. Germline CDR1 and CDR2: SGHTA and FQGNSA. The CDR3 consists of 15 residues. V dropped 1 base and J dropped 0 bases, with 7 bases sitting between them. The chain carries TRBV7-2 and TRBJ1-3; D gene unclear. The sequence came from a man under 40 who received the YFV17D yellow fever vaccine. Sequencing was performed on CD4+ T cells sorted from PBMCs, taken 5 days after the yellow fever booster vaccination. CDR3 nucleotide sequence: TGTGCCAGCAGCTTAGGAACTATCTCTGGAAACACCATATATTTT. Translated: CASSLGTISGNTIYF.